This is a list of T cell receptor beta chains from one sample in a study of monozygotic twins with inflammatory bowel disease. TCRdb processed the 5' RACE reads again and assigns one entry to each CDR3 protein, with no DNA. Its clone listing holds approximately 40,000 distinct CDR3 sequences. Material for sequencing was blood. The source of these receptors is a human donor with ulcerative colitis or Crohn's disease, or a healthy co-twin of an affected twin (not recorded which). Both conserved end residues are part of each CDR3.

cdr3_aa: CASSQGAHRHSSGNTIYF
v_call: TRBV4-3
j_call: TRBJ1-3

cdr3_aa: CSARRGGGRQETQYF
v_call: TRBV20-1
j_call: TRBJ2-5

cdr3_aa: CASSPPGGGLYEQYF
v_call: TRBV2
j_call: TRBJ2-7

cdr3_aa: CASSSSRRGETQYF
v_call: TRBV6-5
j_call: TRBJ2-5

cdr3_aa: CASSQDPPDTQYF
v_call: TRBV4-1
j_call: TRBJ2-3

cdr3_aa: CASSPRDLIAQTEQYF
v_call: TRBV18
j_call: TRBJ2-7

cdr3_aa: CASSLTGPYGYTF
v_call: TRBV12-3/TRBV12-4
j_call: TRBJ1-2

cdr3_aa: CASSFLDSVNQPQHF
v_call: TRBV5-1
j_call: TRBJ1-5

cdr3_aa: CASRGGTGGAGAKNIQYF
v_call: TRBV11-2
j_call: TRBJ2-4

cdr3_aa: CAISHPGSSTDTQYF
v_call: TRBV10-3
j_call: TRBJ2-3

cdr3_aa: CASSFREANTGELFF
v_call: TRBV7-8
j_call: TRBJ2-2

cdr3_aa: CASSQEGSVAGAFF
v_call: TRBV4-3
j_call: TRBJ1-1

cdr3_aa: CASSLDLLGNTNTGELFF
v_call: TRBV5-5
j_call: TRBJ2-2

cdr3_aa: CSVYLVAGELFF
v_call: TRBV29-1
j_call: TRBJ2-2

cdr3_aa: CASSQDLRTDTEAFF
v_call: TRBV4-1
j_call: TRBJ1-1

cdr3_aa: CASSTESGTGNQPQHF
v_call: TRBV18
j_call: TRBJ1-5

cdr3_aa: CASSPDGAAASSPLHF
v_call: TRBV5-1
j_call: TRBJ1-6

cdr3_aa: CASSFIGGETQYF
v_call: TRBV5-4
j_call: TRBJ2-5

cdr3_aa: CASSVGTGAGIKNSPLHF
v_call: TRBV9
j_call: TRBJ1-6

cdr3_aa: CASSPDRGFGYTF
v_call: TRBV7-9
j_call: TRBJ1-2

cdr3_aa: CSATTGGREKLFF
v_call: TRBV20-1
j_call: TRBJ1-4

cdr3_aa: CASSLDGGTSGNTIYF
v_call: TRBV5-1
j_call: TRBJ1-3